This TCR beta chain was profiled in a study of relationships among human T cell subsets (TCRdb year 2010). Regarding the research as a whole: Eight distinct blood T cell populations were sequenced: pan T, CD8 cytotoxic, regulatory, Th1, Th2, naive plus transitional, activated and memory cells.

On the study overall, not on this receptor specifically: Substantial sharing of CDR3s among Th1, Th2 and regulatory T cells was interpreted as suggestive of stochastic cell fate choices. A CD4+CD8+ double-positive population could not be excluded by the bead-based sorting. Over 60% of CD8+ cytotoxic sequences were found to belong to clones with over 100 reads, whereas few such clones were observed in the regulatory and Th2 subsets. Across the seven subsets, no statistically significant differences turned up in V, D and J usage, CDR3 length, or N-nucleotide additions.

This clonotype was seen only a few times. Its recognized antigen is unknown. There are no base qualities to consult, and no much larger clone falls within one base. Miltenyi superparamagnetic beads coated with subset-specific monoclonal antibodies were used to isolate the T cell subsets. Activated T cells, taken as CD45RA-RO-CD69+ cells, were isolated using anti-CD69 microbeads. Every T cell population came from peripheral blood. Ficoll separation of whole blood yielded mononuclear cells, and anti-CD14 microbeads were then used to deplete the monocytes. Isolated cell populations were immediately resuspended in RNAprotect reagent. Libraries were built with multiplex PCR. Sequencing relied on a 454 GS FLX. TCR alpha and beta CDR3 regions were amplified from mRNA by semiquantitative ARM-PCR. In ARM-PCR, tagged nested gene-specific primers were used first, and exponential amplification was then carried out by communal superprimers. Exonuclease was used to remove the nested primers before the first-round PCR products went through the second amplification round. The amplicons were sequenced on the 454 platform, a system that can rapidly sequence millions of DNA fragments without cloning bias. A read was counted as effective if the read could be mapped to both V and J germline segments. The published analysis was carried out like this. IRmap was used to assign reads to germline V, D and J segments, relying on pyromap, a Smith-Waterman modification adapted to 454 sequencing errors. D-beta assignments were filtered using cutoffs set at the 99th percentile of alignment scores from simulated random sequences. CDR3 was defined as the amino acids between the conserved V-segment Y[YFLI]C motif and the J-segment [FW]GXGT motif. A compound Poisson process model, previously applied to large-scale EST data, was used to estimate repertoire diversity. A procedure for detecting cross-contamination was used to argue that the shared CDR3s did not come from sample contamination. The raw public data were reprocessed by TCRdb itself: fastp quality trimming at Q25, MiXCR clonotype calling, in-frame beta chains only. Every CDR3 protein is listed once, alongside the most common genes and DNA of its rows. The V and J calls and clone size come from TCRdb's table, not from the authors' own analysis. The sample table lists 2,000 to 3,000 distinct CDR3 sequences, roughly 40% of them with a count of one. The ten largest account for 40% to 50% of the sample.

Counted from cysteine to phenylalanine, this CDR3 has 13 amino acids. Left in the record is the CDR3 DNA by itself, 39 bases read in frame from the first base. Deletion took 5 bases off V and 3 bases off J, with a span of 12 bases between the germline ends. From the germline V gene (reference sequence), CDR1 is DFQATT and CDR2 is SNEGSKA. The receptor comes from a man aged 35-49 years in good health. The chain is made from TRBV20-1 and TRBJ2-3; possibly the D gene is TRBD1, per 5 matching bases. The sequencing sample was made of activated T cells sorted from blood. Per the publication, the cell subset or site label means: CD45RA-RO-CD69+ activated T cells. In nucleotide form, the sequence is TGCAGTGCTGGCAGGGAAATTACAGATACGCAGTATTTT. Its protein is CSAGREITDTQYF.